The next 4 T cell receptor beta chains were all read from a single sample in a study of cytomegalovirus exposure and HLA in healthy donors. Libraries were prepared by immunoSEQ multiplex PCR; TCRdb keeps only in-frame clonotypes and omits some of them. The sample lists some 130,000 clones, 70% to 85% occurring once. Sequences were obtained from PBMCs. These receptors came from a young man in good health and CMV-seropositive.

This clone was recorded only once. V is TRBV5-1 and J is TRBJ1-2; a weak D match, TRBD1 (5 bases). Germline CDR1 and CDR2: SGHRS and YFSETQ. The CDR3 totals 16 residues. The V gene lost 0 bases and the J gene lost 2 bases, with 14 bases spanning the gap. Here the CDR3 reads CASSLVLPAGNYGYTF. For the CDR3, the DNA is TGCGCCAGCAGCTTGGTTCTTCCGGCAGGGAACTATGGCTACACCTTC.

For the CDR3, the DNA is TGCGCCAGCAGCCCGGGCGGCGGGGCTAACCTCCAAGAGACCCAGTACTTC. Residues: CASSPGGGANLQETQYF. The V and J genes are TRBV4-3 and TRBJ2-5; weak D call: TRBD2 (6 bases). This CDR3 region has 17 residues. Trimming stripped 4 bases from V and 1 base from J, with 19 bases between. Germline V gene sequence: CDR1 LGHNA, CDR2 YSLEER.

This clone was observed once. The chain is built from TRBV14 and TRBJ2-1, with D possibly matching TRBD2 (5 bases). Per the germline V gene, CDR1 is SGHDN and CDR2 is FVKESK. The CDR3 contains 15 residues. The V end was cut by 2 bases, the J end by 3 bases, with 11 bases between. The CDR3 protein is CASSQFASSYNEQFF. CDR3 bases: TGTGCCAGCAGCCAATTTGCTAGCAGCTACAATGAGCAGTTCTTC.

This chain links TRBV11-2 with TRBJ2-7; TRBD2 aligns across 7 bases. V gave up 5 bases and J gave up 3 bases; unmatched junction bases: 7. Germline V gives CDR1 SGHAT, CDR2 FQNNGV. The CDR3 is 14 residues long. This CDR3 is CASSPRAGDYEQYF. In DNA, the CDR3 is TGTGCCAGCAGCCCTAGGGCGGGGGACTACGAGCAGTACTTC.